The source of this T cell receptor (beta chain) is a study of blood T cell repertoires in COVID-19. A remark on this clone: At one end, the junction sequence differs from germline, possibly due to a read error.

The germline CDR1 and CDR2 sequences are LGHDT and YNNKEL (reference sequence). This CDR3 comprises 12 residues. The assay was immunoSEQ multiplex PCR, and TCRdb's table has in-frame clones only and misses some. This sample has about 440,000 clones, with roughly 88% found just once. The TCR originated in a woman aged 45-65 years with COVID-19, enrolled during active disease. The chain carries TRBV3-1 (or the pseudogene TRBV3-2) and TRBJ2-1, with D possibly matching TRBD2 (7 bases). Sample: peripheral blood. CDR3 sequence: CARSLEGGGKFF. In DNA, the CDR3 is TGTGCCCGCAGTTTAGAGGGGGGGGGTAAGTTCTTC.